This T cell receptor (beta chain) was recovered during a study of molecular identifiers for immune sequencing clone quantification. Study-level background: The replicate experiment used RNA from about 21,000 or 97,000 naive CD8 cells. This RNA was split into five aliquots, and four of them were sequenced. Overall study results and limits: Clone sizes that are highly expanded could be underestimated when identical TCR molecules share a barcode. Naive cells had under 1% of molecules in clones above 20 RNA copies, effectors over 97%.

Previously published methods and listed TCR primers were used for the bulk TCR libraries. MiXCR was run by TCRdb on the PCR reads, yielding one entry per CDR3 protein. The sample contains some 680,000 distinct CDR3 sequences, about 25% of which appear only once. This clonotype was recorded a few times. Its specificity is unknown. Looked up from germline, CDR1 is SGHAT and CDR2 is FQNNGV. The CDR3 has 16 residues. V lost 5 bases and J lost 7, with 18 bases in between. The rearrangement links TRBV11-2 to TRBJ2-6; no clear D. This clonotype was sampled from a human donor in good health. Some libraries in this study had Jurkat cell RNA spiked in. The sample taken for sequencing was naive CD8+ T cells from blood, with Jurkat cell RNA spiked in. The subset was: FACS-sorted CD8+CD4-CCR7+CD45RA+ naive T cells. CDR3 sequence (DNA): TGTGCCAGCAGCGGTTTCTCACTTCTGGCTGCCAACGTCCTGACTTTC. The encoded protein is CASSGFSLLAANVLTF.